This TCR beta chain is drawn from a study of blood T cell repertoires in COVID-19. Study in general: PBMCs, B-cell-depleted T cells, or T cells were the source of the cDNA or gDNA that made up the material.

The protocol was immunoSEQ multiplex PCR, while the TCRdb copy is restricted to in-frame clones and leaves out a portion. The sample carries about 230,000 clones, approximately 90% recorded once. The CDR3 is made up of 15 amino acids. V gave up 6 bases and J gave up 4 bases, with 16 bases separating them. Germline V gives CDR1 MNHEY, CDR2 SVGAGI. The age range of participants was about 18 to 89 years, with residence in about two dozen US areas. This receptor was taken from a man in his late teens or twenties who had recovered from COVID-19. The specimen was PBMCs or T cells enriched from blood (not recorded which). V is TRBV6-5 and J is TRBJ1-3, with D perhaps matching TRBD1 (5 bases). Written as DNA, the CDR3 is TGTGCCAGCAGCCCACCGGGAGGGACCGGAAACACCATATATTTT. This translates into CASSPPGGTGNTIYF.